This T cell receptor beta chain was obtained from a study of blood T cell repertoires in COVID-19. TCRdb's copy holds only in-frame clones and misses some; the assay was immunoSEQ multiplex PCR. The table has 380,000 or so clones, roughly 90% seen once; the top ten hold around 0.95%. Trimming took 0 bases from V and 5 from J; bases not matched to a gene: 10. The CDR3 extends over 16 amino acids. From germline, CDR1 is SGHRS and CDR2 YFSETQ. The sequenced sample consisted of PBMCs or T cells enriched from blood (not recorded which). This clonotype was obtained from a woman under 40 with acute COVID-19. V is TRBV5-1 and J is TRBJ2-7; 8 bases match TRBD1. This CDR3 reads CASSLASGGLANEQYF. The CDR3 DNA follows: TGCGCCAGCAGCTTGGCGTCAGGGGGCCTCGCTAACGAGCAGTACTTC.